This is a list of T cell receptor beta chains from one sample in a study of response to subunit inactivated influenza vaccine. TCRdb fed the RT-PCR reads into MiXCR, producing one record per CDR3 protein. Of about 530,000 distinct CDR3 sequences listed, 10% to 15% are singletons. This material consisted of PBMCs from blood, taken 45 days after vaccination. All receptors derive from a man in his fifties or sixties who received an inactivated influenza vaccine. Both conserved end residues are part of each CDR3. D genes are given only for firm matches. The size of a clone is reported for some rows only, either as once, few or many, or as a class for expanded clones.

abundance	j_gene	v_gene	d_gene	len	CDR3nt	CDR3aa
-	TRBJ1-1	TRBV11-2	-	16	TGTGCCAGCAGCTTGGTGATCGTAAGGGTGAACACTGAAGCTTTCTTT	CASSLVIVRVNTEAFF
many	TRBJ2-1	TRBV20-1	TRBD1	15	TGCAGTGCTAGATTCCGGGACAGGGTCTACAATGAGCAGTTCTTC	CSARFRDRVYNEQFF
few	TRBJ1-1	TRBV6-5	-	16	TGTGCCAGCAGTTTCAGTCTCACTATAGGGGGCACTGAAGCTTTCTTT	CASSFSLTIGGTEAFF
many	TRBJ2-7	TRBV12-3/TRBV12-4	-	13	TGTGCCAGCAGTTTAGGAGGACAGTACGTGCAGTACTTC	CASSLGGQYVQYF
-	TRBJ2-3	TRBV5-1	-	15	TGCGCCAGCAGCTACGGAGGCAGGGGGGGAGATACGCAGTATTTT	CASSYGGRGGDTQYF
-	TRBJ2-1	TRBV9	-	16	TGTGCCAGCAGCGTAGGTGGGACCAGCTCCTACAATGAGCAGTTCTTC	CASSVGGTSSYNEQFF
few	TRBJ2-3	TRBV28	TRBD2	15	TGTGCCAGCAGTCAACTAGCGGAGAGCACAGATACGCAGTATTTT	CASSQLAESTDTQYF
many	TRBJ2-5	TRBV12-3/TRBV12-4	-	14	TGTGCCAGCAGTTTAACTACTAGTAAAGAGACCCAGTACTTC	CASSLTTSKETQYF
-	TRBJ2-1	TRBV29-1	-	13	TGCAGCGTCACCGGGACACCGGACAATGAGCAGTTCTTC	CSVTGTPDNEQFF
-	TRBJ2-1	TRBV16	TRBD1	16	TGTGCCAGCAGCCAAAAGACAGGGGGAGATATCTATGAGCAGTTCTTC	CASSQKTGGDIYEQFF
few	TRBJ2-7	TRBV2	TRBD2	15	TGTGCCAGCAGCCCTCTAGCGGGAGGAGCGGGGGAGCAGTACTTC	CASSPLAGGAGEQYF
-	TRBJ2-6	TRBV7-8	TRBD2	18	TGTGCCAGCAGCCAGCTAGCGGGGGCCCTCTCTGGGGCCAACGTCCTGACTTTC	CASSQLAGALSGANVLTF
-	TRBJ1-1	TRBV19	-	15	TGTGCCAGTACCCCGAGCAGAATATTGAACACTGAAGCTTTCTTT	CASTPSRILNTEAFF
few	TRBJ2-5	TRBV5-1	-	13	TGCGCCAGCAGCTTTTGGGGATCAGAGACCCAGTACTTC	CASSFWGSETQYF
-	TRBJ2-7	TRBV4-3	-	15	TGCGCCAGCAGCCAAGTAACTGGGGGGAACTACGAGCAGTACTTC	CASSQVTGGNYEQYF
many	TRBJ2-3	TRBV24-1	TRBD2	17	TGTGCCACCAGTGATTTGAGGGTCGGCGGGAGTGGAGATACGCAGTATTTT	CATSDLRVGGSGDTQYF
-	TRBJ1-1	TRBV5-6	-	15	TGTGCCAGCAGCTACCTTAGGGGTGGAAACACTGAAGCTTTCTTT	CASSYLRGGNTEAFF
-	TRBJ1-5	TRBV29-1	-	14	TGCAGCGTTGAAGTAGCGGGAGTTGGTCAGCCCCAGCATTTT	CSVEVAGVGQPQHF
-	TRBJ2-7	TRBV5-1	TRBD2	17	TGCGCCAGCAGCTTGGGACTAGCGGGGGACCCCTCCTACGAGCAGTACTTC	CASSLGLAGDPSYEQYF
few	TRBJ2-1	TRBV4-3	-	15	TGCGCCAGCAGCCACTCGGGACACCGCAACAATGAGCAGTTCTTC	CASSHSGHRNNEQFF
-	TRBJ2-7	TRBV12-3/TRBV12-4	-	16	TGTGCCAGCAGTTTAAGCTCCTCCGGGACAAGTTACGAGCAGTACTTC	CASSLSSSGTSYEQYF
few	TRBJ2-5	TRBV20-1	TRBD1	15	TGCAGTGCTAAGAAGCCCCGGGACAGGGGTCAGACCCAGTACTTC	CSAKKPRDRGQTQYF
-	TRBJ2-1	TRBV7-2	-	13	TGTGCCAGCAGCTTAGATGGTCAATGGGTGCAGTTCTTC	CASSLDGQWVQFF
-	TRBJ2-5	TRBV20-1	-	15	TGCAGTGCTAGTGTATTGGGGGCCAGGGAAGAGACCCAGTACTTC	CSASVLGAREETQYF
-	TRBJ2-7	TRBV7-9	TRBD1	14	TGTGCCAGCAGCTTTGGACAGGGGCCCTACGAGCAGTACTTC	CASSFGQGPYEQYF
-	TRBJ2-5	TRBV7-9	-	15	TGTGCCAGCAGCAAATCGACAGGGGAGGGAGAGACCCAGTACTTC	CASSKSTGEGETQYF
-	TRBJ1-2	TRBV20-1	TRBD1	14	TGCAGTGCTATGGGGACAGAATCTTACTATGGCTACACCTTC	CSAMGTESYYGYTF
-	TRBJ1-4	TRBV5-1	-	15	TGCGCCAGCAGCCGCGAACAGGGTCGCGATGAAAAACTGTTTTTT	CASSREQGRDEKLFF
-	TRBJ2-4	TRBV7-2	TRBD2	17	TGTGCCAGCAGCCGGAGTAGCGGGGATTTAGCCAAAAACATTCAGTACTTC	CASSRSSGDLAKNIQYF
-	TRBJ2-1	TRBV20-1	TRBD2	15	TGCAGTGCTGTTAGCGGGGGGGCGGCCTACAATGAGCAGTTCTTC	CSAVSGGAAYNEQFF
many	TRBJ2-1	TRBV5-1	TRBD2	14	TGCGCCAGCAGCTCCCGGACTAGAGACAATGAGCAGTTCTTC	CASSSRTRDNEQFF
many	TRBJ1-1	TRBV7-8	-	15	TGTGCCAGCAGCTTAGTAAGAACAGAAAACACTGAAGCTTTCTTT	CASSLVRTENTEAFF
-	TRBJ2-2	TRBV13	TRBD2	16	TGTGCCAGCAGCTTAACGCGCGGGGGGTTGTACGGGGAGCTGTTTTTT	CASSLTRGGLYGELFF
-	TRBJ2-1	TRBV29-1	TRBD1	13	TGCAGCGTCCGGACAGGGATCAGTAATGAGCAGTTCTTC	CSVRTGISNEQFF
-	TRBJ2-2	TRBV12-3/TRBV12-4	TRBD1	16	TGTGCCAGCAGTTCGGGACAGGGGGCTACCCCCGGGGAGCTGTTTTTT	CASSSGQGATPGELFF
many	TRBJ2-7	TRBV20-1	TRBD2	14	TGCAGTGCAGGAAGCGGGAGAAGCTCCTACGAGCAGTACTTC	CSAGSGRSSYEQYF
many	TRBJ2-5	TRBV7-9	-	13	TGTGCCAGCAGGTCCGGGGGTCGGGAGACCCAGTACTTC	CASRSGGRETQYF
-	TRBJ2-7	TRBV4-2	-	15	TGTGCCAGCAGCCCCGTGGAACAGGGTGGCTACGAGCAGTACTTC	CASSPVEQGGYEQYF
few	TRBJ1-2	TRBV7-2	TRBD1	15	TGTGCCAGCAGCTTAAGTCGGGACAGTTGGTATGGCTACACCTTC	CASSLSRDSWYGYTF
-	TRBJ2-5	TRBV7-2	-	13	TGTGCCAGCAGCTTCCGCGGTGTGGAGACCCAGTACTTC	CASSFRGVETQYF
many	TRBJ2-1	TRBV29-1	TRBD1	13	TGCAGCGTTGGACAGGGTGTGTATGTGGAGCAGTTCTTC	CSVGQGVYVEQFF